These T cell receptor beta chains were read from a single sample in a study of molecular identifiers for immune sequencing clone quantification. TCRdb fed the PCR reads into MiXCR, producing one record per CDR3 protein. The sample contains approximately 320,000 distinct CDR3 sequences, about 22% of which appear only once. What was sequenced was naive CD8+ T cells from blood, with Jurkat cell RNA spiked in. Receptors originate from a human donor in good health. Some libraries in this study had Jurkat cell RNA spiked in. Each CDR3 is given with its conserved first and last residue. Each record gives: D gene, J gene, V gene, clone size, CDR3 DNA, CDR3 protein. The D gene is left open where the match is weak. The size entry is marked missing in some rows and otherwise reads once, few, many or a size class.

TRBD1	TRBJ1-1	TRBV20-1	many	TGCAGTGCTAGAGCAGGACAGGGACCTGAAGCTTTCTTT	CSARAGQGPEAFF
NA	TRBJ2-3	TRBV4-3	few	TGCGCCAGCAGCCCCTGGGGGGGCCCCACAGATACGCAGTATTTT	CASSPWGGPTDTQYF
NA	TRBJ2-7	TRBV13	few	TGTGCCAGCAGCTCGGAACTCAGGGGTATGGACGAGCAGTACTTC	CASSSELRGMDEQYF
NA	TRBJ1-4	TRBV5-1	NA	TGCGCCAGCAGCTCCTACGAGAGCCAAACACCTAGCGGGAACGAAAAACTGTTTTTT	CASSSYESQTPSGNEKLFF
NA	TRBJ2-3	TRBV29-1	many	TGCAGCGTTGAAAAGCTGGGAGCCACAGATACGCAGTATTTT	CSVEKLGATDTQYF
NA	TRBJ1-6	TRBV7-2	few	TGTGCCAGCAGTCCAGGGATCCGTGATTCACCCCTCCACTTT	CASSPGIRDSPLHF
TRBD2	TRBJ2-7	TRBV6-5	few	TGTGCCAGCAATGGACCTAGCGGATCTACCTACGAGCAGTACTTC	CASNGPSGSTYEQYF
NA	TRBJ2-3	TRBV6-2/TRBV6-3	NA	TGTGCCAGCAGTTACGGGCGGGGCCTCACAGATACGCAGTATTTT	CASSYGRGLTDTQYF
NA	TRBJ1-4	TRBV7-9	NA	TGTGCCAGCAGCCTCAGGGGAGGGTCTAATGAAAAACTGTTTTTT	CASSLRGGSNEKLFF
NA	TRBJ2-7	TRBV10-3	NA	TGTGCCATCAGTGAGGCAACCGGGCACGAGCAGTACTTC	CAISEATGHEQYF